The 12 T cell receptor beta chains given below trace back to one sample, sequenced in a study of shared clonotypes between healthy human individuals. Naivety among CD8 cells was defined by CD45RO negativity and positive CCR7 selection, thereby excluding terminally differentiated effector memory CD45RA+ cells. Sequencing used immunoSEQ multiplex PCR; TCRdb keeps in-frame clones, though not all of them. The table shows some 2 million clones, with approximately 94% occurring only once. Material: naive CD8+ T cells sorted from blood. The receptors stem from a man aged 18-30 years in good health.

The chain has TRBV6-6 and TRBJ2-5; 7 bases are a match to TRBD2. Germline values: CDR1 MNHNY, CDR2 SVGAGI (reference sequence). The CDR3 has 14 amino acids. The V segment lost 7 bases and the J segment 5 bases; nucleotides outside the gene matches: 10. CDR3 DNA sequence: TGTGCCAGCATCAACGCGGGGGATTGGGAGACCCAGTACTTC. Its translation is CASINAGDWETQYF.

This clone was detected once. Other DNA sequences in this specimen translate into the identical CDR3. This chain connects TRBV7-9 to TRBJ2-7; the D is unclear. Germline values: CDR1 SEHNR, CDR2 FQNEAQ (reference sequence). The CDR3 is made up of 13 amino acids. Trimming cost V 1 base and J 4 bases, with 8 bases left between them. The CDR3 is CASSLDGGYEQYF. The CDR3 DNA is TGTGCCAGCAGCTTAGATGGTGGTTACGAGCAGTACTTC.

V is TRBV7-2 and J is TRBJ2-7, with D hard to call. V dropped 6 bases and J dropped 6 bases, with 15 bases sitting between them. Germline V gene lookup returns CDR1 SGHTA and CDR2 FQGNSA. The CDR3 covers 13 residues. DNA of the CDR3: TGTGCCAGCAGTCTTTTTATCTCTGTCGAGCAGTACTTC. Residues: CASSLFISVEQYF.

To note about this clone: Other DNA sequences in this sample translate to the same CDR3. The CDR3: CASSHPGAPYEQYF. The CDR3 DNA reads TGTGCCAGCAGCCATCCCGGGGCTCCCTACGAGCAGTACTTC. The rearrangement links TRBV14 to TRBJ2-7; perhaps D is TRBD1 or TRBD2 (5 bases each). Germline CDR1 is SGHDN and CDR2 is FVKESK. V was trimmed by 3 bases and J by 2 bases, leaving 11 bases between them. The CDR3 is 14 amino acids. The full variable domain, in which reference TRBV14 and TRBJ2-7 provide the parts outside the CDR3, is EAGVTQFPSHSVIEKGQTVTLRCDPISGHDNLYWYRRVMGKEIKFLLHFVKESKQDESGMPNNRFLAERTGGTYSTLKVQPAELEDSGVYFCASSHPGAPYEQYFGPGTRLTVT.

The genes are TRBV11-2 and TRBJ1-1; the D is unclear. Germline V CDR1 and CDR2: SGHAT, FQNNGV. The CDR3 has 13 residues. Deletions cut 5 bases from V and 6 bases from J, with 13 bases between. CDR3 sequence: CASSPPGTAEAFF. The CDR3 DNA sequence: TGTGCCAGCAGCCCTCCTGGAACCGCTGAAGCTTTCTTT.

The chain joins TRBV9 to TRBJ2-3; a possible D gene is TRBD1 (5 bases). This CDR3 has 17 amino acids. Germline V gene sequence: CDR1 SGDLS, CDR2 YYNGEE. V lost 3 bases to trimming and J lost 2 bases, with 19 bases between them. For the CDR3, the DNA is TGTGCCAGCAGCGCTTGGGATGTTGGGGCCCCCACAGATACGCAGTATTTT. Its translation: CASSAWDVGAPTDTQYF.

Worth noting for this clone: Other DNA sequences of this sample code for an identical CDR3. The V gene is TRBV11-2, the J gene TRBJ2-7, with D unclear. From germline, CDR1 is SGHAT and CDR2 FQNNGV. CDR3 size: 14 residues. Deletions cut 1 base from V and 4 bases from J, with 11 bases between. CDR3 region: CASSLGGETYEQYF. The CDR3, as DNA: TGTGCCAGCAGCTTAGGAGGAGAAACGTACGAGCAGTACTTC.

On this clone itself: One end of the junction does not line up with germline, which may come from a read error. Other DNA sequences within the sample encode an identical CDR3. The V call is TRBV7-7, the J call TRBJ2-5; the match to TRBD1 covers 7 bases. Germline lookup yields CDR1 SSHAT and CDR2 FNYEAQ (reference sequence). The CDR3 runs to 15 residues. The chain's CDR3 is CASSLGGGVQETQYF. As DNA, the CDR3 is TGTGCTAGCAGCTTAGGGGGCGGAGTCCAAGAGACCCAGTACTTC.

DNA of the CDR3: TGTGCCAGCAGCCCCGGGCCCGGGGAGCTGTTTTTT. It yields the protein CASSPGPGELFF. The V call is TRBV11-2, the J call TRBJ2-2, with D unclear. This CDR3 has 12 amino acids. The germline gives CDR1 SGHAT, CDR2 FQNNGV. The V and J ends lost 5 bases and 6 bases respectively, with 7 bases between them.

This chain links TRBV7-3 with TRBJ2-5; 11 bases are a match to TRBD2. CDR1 and CDR2 from the germline V gene are SGHTA and FQGTGA. The CDR3 has 16 amino acids. With V trimmed by 1 base and J by 7 bases, 8 bases remained unmatched. CDR3 nucleotide sequence: TGTGCCAGCAGCTTAATAGGTAGCGGGGGGGCCGGGACCCAGTACTTC. Its translation is CASSLIGSGGAGTQYF. Filled out from reference TRBV7-3 and TRBJ2-5, the complete variable domain reads GAGVSQTPSNKVTEKGKYVELRCDPISGHTALYWYRQSLGQGPEFLIYFQGTGAADDSGLPNDRFFAVRPEGSVSTLKIQRTERGDSAVYLCASSLIGSGGAGTQYFGPGTRLLVL.

The chain employs TRBV5-1 and TRBJ2-5; TRBD1 matches at 8 bases. This CDR3 contains 15 residues. Looked up from germline, CDR1 is SGHRS and CDR2 is YFSETQ. V gave up 4 bases and J gave up 5 bases; unmatched junction bases: 10. The DNA for the CDR3 is TGCGCCAGCAGCCCGACAGGGGAAAAGGGGGAGACCCAGTACTTC. It yields the protein CASSPTGEKGETQYF.

This chain's CDR3 is CASSQDGLERESNTGELFF. The CDR3 coding sequence is TGCGCCAGCAGCCAAGATGGCTTAGAGCGGGAGTCGAACACCGGGGAGCTGTTTTTT. The chain is built from TRBV4-3 and TRBJ2-2; 8 positions match TRBD2. J gave up 0 bases and V 0 bases, and 9 bases lay outside the gene matches. This CDR3 is built from 19 residues. Germline lookup yields CDR1 LGHNA and CDR2 YSLEER.